The present T cell receptor beta chain was sequenced within a study of blood T cell repertoires in COVID-19. Study-level background: Nucleic acid was either cDNA or gDNA, and it came from T cells, B-cell-depleted T cells, or PBMCs.

Enrollees, roughly 18 to 89 years old, lived in 24 US areas. Participants' reported clinical history set cohort assignment. The CDR3 loop spans 15 amino acids. Trimming cost V 0 bases and J 7 bases; bases outside gene matches: 9. Germline assignment: CDR1 MNHEY and CDR2 SMNVEV (reference sequence). This clone was seen a handful of times. Here immunoSEQ multiplex PCR was the method, and the copy in TCRdb shows in-frame clones only, minus some. In the table there are around 300,000 clones, 88% of which are singletons. The receptor was derived from a woman aged 50 to 60 who had recovered from COVID-19. This sequence joins TRBV27 and TRBJ2-7; 7 bases fit TRBD1. The source material was PBMCs or T cells enriched from blood (not recorded which). The DNA of the CDR3 is TGTGCCAGCAGTTTATCCTGGACAGGAGGTTGGGAGCAGTACTTC. It is translated as CASSLSWTGGWEQYF.